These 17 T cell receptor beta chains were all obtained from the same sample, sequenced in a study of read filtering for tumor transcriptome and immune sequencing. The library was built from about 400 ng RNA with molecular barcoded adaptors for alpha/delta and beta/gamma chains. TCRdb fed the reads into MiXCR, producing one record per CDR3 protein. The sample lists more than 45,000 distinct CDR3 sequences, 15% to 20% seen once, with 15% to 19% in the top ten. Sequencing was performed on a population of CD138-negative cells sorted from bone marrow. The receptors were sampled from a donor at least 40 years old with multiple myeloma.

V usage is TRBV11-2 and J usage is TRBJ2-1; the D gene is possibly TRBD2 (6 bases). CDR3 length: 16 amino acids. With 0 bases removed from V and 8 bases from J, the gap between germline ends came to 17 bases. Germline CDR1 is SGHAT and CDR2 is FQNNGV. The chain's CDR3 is CASSLEASEGYDEQFF. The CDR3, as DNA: TGTGCCAGCAGCTTAGAGGCTAGCGAGGGGTACGATGAGCAGTTCTTC.

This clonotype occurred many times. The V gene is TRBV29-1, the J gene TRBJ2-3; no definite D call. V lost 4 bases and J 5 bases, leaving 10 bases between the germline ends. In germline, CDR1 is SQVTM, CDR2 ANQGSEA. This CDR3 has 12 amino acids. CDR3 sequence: CSVAVTQDTQYF. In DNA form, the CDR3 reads TGCAGCGTTGCAGTTACCCAAGATACGCAGTATTTT.

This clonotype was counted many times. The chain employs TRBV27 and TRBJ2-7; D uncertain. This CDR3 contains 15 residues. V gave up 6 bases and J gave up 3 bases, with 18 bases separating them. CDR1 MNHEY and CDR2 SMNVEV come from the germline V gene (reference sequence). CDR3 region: CASRKKGTFDYEQYF. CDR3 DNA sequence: TGTGCCAGCAGAAAAAAAGGCACCTTCGACTACGAGCAGTACTTC.

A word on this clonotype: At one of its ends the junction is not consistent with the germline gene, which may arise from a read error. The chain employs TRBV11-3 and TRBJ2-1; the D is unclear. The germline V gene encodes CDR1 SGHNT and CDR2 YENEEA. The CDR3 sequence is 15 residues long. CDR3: CASSLSLGSANDQFF. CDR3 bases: TGTGCCAGCAGCTTATCTTTGGGTTCGGCCAATGATCAGTTCTTC.

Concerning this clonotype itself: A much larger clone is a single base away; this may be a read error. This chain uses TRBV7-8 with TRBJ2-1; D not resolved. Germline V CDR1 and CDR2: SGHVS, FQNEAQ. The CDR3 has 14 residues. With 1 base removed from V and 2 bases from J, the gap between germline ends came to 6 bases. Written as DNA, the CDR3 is TGTGCCAGCAGCTTAGACCAAGCCTACAATGAGCAGTTCTTC. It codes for CASSLDQAYNEQFF.

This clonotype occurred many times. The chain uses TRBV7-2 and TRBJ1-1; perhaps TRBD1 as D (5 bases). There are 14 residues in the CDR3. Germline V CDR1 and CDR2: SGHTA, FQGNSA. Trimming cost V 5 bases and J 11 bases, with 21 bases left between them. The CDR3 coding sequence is TGTGCCAGCAGCACTCTAAGGGCGGGGGAGCAGGCTTTCTTT. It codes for CASSTLRAGEQAFF.

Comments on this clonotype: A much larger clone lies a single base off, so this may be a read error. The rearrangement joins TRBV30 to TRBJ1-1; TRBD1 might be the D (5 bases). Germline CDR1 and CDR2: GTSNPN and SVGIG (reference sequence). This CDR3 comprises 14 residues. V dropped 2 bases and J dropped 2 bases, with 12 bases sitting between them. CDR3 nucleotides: TGTGCCTGGAGTTTACGAGGGGCAAACACTGAAGCTTTCTTT. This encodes CAWSLRGANTEAFF.

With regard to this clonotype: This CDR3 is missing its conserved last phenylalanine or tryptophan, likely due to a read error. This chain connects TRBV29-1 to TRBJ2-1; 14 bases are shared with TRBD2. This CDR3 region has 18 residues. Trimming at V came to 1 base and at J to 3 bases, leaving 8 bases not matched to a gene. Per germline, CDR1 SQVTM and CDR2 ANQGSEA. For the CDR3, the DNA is TGCAGCGTTGAAGCGATGACTAGCGGGAGGGACGTCTACAATGAGCAGTTCCTC. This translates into CSVEAMTSGRDVYNEQFL.

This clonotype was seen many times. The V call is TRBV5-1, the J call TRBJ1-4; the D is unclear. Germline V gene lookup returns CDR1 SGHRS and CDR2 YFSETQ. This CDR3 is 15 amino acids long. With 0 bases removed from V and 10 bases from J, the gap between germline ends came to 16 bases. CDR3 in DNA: TGCGCCAGCAGCTTGGCTCAGTCTACCGGAGGAAAACTGTTTTTT. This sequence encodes CASSLAQSTGGKLFF.

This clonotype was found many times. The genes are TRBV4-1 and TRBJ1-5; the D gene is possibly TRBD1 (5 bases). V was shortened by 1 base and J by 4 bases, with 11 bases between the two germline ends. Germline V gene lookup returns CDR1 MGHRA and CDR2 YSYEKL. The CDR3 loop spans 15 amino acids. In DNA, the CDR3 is TGCGCCAGCAGCCAAGTCCCGGGGCCTAATCAGCCCCAGCATTTT. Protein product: CASSQVPGPNQPQHF.

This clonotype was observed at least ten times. Here the CDR3 DNA reads TGCGCCAGCAGCCCCCGGGGTGTGTTGCGACTAGCGGGAGAATCTGAGCAGTTCTTC. Amino acid sequence: CASSPRGVLRLAGESEQFF. V is TRBV4-3 and J is TRBJ2-1; 12 nucleotides match TRBD2. V gave up 4 bases and J gave up 9 bases; unmatched junction bases: 19. Germline loops: CDR1 LGHNA, CDR2 YSLEER. This CDR3 contains 19 residues.

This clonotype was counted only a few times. In DNA form, the CDR3 reads TGCAGTGCTCCCTCCAGCGGGAGTACAGATACGCAGTATTTT. It codes for CSAPSSGSTDTQYF. The chain has TRBV20-1 and TRBJ2-3; 8 positions match TRBD2. This CDR3 comprises 14 residues. CDR1 is DFQATT and CDR2 is SNEGSKA in the germline V gene (reference sequence). J was trimmed by 3 bases and V by 5 bases; bases with no gene match: 7.

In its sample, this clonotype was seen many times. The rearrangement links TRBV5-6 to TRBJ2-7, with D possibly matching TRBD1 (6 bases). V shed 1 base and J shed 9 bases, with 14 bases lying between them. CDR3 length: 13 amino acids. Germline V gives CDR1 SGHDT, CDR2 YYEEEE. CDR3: CASSLPTGSPQYF. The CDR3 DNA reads TGTGCCAGCAGCTTGCCCACAGGGTCCCCGCAGTACTTC.

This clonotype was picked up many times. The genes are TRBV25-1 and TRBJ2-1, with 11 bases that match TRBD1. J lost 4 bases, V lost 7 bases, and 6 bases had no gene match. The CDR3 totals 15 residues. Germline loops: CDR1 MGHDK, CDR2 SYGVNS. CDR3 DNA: TGTGCCAGCACCACCGGGACAGGGGGTTACAATGAGCAGTTCTTC. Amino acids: CASTTGTGGYNEQFF.

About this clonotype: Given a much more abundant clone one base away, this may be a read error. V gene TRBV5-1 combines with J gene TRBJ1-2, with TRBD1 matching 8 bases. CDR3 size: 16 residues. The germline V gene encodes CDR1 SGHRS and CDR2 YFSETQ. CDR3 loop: CASSLGNRGTNYGYNF. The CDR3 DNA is TGCGCCAGCAGCTTGGGGAACAGGGGGACTAACTATGGCTACAACTTC.

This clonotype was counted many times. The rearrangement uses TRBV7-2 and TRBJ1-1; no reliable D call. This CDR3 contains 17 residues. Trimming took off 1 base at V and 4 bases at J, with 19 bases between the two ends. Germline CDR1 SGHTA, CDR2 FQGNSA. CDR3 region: CASSLDWVSGRSTEAFF. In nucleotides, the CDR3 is TGTGCCAGCAGCTTAGACTGGGTATCAGGCCGATCCACTGAAGCTTTCTTT.

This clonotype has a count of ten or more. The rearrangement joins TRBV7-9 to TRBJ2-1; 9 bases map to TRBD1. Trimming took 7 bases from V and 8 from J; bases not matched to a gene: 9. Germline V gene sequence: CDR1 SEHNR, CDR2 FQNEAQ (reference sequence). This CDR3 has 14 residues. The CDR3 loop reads CASIPGTGKDEQFF. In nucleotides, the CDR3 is TGTGCCAGCATCCCCGGGACAGGGAAGGATGAGCAGTTCTTC.